The TCR beta chain described here comes from a study of T cells in Graves' hyperthyroidism and ophthalmopathy. Study-wide findings and caveats: By a 13 V-J model, ophthalmopathy was set apart from stable hyperthyroidism. Among thyroid clonotypes expanded above 0.001, most also appeared in blood.

Uncontrolled infection, other autoimmune disease, pregnancy or lactation disqualified patients from enrolment. TCR beta CDR3 sequences were amplified from RNA transcripts. A set of HTBI primers served as the primers for a first-round RT-PCR of the TCR CDR3. One entry per CDR3 protein results from TCRdb running MiXCR on the multiplex PCR reads. The repertoire holds nearly 600,000 distinct CDR3 sequences, with roughly 13% as singletons. The ends were cut back, 7 bases at V and 2 bases at J, with 20 bases in the middle. CDR3 size: 15 residues. Germline-derived CDR1 and CDR2 are SQVTM and ANQGSEA. This clonotype was seen ten or more times. Its antigen is unknown.

This TCR came from a woman aged 25-40 years with Graves' hyperthyroidism that later progressed to Graves' ophthalmopathy. The J gene is TRBJ1-2, the V gene TRBV29-1, with D possibly matching TRBD1 (5 bases). Material for sequencing was blood. The CDR3 reads CSGGPEGQMNYGYTF. For the CDR3, the DNA is TGCAGCGGAGGACCAGAGGGGCAGATGAACTATGGCTACACCTTC.